This TCR beta chain originates from a study of T-cell memory formation after mild COVID-19. Looking at the study overall: Largely, TCR clusters stayed within a single donor. Whole-study results and caveats: Pre-infection memory already had some responding clones, implying cross-reactive memory joined.

TCRdb reprocessed the 5' RACE reads with MiXCR, giving one entry per CDR3 protein. The repertoire holds about 130,000 distinct CDR3 sequences, with less than 6.5% as singletons. Note on this clonotype: Its antigen is undetermined.

The TCR originated in an adult woman who had mild COVID-19 (a few samples of this study predate the infection). Cell type and time point are not known. Source material: PBMCs or a T cell subset sorted from them (not recorded which).

For the CDR3, the DNA is TGTGCCAGCAGCCAACGAGGATCTGGAAACACCATATATTTT. It translates to CASSQRGSGNTIYF. The rearrangement uses TRBV25-1 and TRBJ1-3, with D uncertain. Between the trimmed V and J ends, which lost 6 bases and 1 base, there was a span of 10 bases. Germline V CDR1 and CDR2: MGHDK, SYGVNS. The CDR3 contains 14 residues.